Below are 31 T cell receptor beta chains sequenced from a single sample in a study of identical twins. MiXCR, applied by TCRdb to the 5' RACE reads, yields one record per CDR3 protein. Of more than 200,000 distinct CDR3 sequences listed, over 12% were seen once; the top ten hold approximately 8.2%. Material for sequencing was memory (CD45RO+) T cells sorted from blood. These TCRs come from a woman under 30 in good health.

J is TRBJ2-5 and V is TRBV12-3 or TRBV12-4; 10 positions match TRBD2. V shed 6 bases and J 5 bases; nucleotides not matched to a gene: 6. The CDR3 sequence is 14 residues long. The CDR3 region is CASRSGRAVETQYF. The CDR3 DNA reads TGTGCCAGCAGGAGCGGGAGGGCCGTGGAGACCCAGTACTTC.

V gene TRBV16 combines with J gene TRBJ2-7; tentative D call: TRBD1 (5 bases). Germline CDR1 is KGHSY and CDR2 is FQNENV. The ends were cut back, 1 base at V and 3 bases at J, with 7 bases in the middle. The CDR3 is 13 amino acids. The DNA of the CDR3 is TGTGCCAGCAGCCAATTCAGGGACTACGAGCAGTACTTC. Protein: CASSQFRDYEQYF.

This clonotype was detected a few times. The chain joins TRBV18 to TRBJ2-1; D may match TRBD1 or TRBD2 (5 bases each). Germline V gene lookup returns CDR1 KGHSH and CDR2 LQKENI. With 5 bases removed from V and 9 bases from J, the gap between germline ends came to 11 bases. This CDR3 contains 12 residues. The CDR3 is CASSTGQVEQFF. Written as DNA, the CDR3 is TGTGCCAGCTCAACGGGGCAAGTTGAGCAGTTCTTC. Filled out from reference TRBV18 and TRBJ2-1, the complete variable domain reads NAGVMQNPRHLVRRRGQEARLRCSPMKGHSHVYWYRQLPEEGLKFMVYLQKENIIDESGMPKERFSAEFPKEGPSILRIQQVVRGDSAAYFCASSTGQVEQFFGPGTRLTVL.

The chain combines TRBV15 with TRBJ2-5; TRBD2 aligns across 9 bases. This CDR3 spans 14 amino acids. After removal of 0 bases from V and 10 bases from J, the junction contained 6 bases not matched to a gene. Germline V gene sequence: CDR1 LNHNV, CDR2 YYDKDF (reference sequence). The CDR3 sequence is CATSRDLLAGNQYF. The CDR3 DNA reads TGTGCCACCAGCAGAGACCTTCTAGCGGGGAACCAGTACTTC.

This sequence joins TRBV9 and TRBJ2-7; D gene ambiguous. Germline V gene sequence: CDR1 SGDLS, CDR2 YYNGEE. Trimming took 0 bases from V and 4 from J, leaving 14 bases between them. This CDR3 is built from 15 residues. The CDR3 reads CASSVASHGIYEQYF. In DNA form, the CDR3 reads TGTGCCAGCAGCGTAGCTAGTCATGGGATTTACGAGCAGTACTTC.

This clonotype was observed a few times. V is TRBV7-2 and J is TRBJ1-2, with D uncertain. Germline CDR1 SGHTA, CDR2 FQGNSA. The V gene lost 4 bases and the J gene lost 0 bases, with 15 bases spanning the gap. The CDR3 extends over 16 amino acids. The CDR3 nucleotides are TGTGCCAGCAGCTCGATTTGGGCAGACTCTAACTATGGCTACACCTTC. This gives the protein CASSSIWADSNYGYTF.

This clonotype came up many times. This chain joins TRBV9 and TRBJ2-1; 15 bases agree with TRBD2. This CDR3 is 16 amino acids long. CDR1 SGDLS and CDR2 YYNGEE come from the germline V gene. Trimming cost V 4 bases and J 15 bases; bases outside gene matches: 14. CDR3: CASSPRAGLAGGLPFF. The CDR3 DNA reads TGTGCCAGCAGCCCTCGCGCCGGACTAGCGGGGGGGCTCCCGTTCTTC.

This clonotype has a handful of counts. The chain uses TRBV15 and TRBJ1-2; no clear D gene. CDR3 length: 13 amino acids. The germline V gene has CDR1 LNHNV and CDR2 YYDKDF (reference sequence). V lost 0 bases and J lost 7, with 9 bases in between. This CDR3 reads CATSRDGIRGYTF. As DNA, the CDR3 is TGTGCCACCAGCAGAGATGGGATTCGTGGCTACACCTTC.

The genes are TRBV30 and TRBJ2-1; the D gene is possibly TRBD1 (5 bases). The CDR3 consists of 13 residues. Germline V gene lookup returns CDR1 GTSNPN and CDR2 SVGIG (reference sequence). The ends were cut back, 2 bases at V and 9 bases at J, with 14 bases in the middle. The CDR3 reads CAWSSRQGSEQFF. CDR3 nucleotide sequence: TGTGCCTGGAGTAGTCGCCAGGGTAGTGAGCAGTTCTTC.

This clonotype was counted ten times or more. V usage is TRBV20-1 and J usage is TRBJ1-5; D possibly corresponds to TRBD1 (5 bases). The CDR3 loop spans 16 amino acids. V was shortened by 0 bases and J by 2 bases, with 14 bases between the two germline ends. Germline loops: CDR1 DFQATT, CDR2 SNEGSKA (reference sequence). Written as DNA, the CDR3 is TGCAGTGCTAGAGATATTTCAGGGAGTGGCAATCAGCCCCAGCATTTT. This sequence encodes CSARDISGSGNQPQHF.

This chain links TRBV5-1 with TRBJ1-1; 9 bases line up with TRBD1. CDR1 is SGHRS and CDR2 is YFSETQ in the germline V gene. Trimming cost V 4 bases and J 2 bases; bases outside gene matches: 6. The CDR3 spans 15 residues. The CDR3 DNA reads TGCGCCAGCAGCCAACAGGGGGCTGCAAACACTGAAGCTTTCTTT. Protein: CASSQQGAANTEAFF.

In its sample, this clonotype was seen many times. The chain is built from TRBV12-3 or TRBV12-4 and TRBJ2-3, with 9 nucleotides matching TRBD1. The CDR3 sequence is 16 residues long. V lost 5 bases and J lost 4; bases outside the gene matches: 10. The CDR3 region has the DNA TGTGCCAGCAGTCGAGGGACAGGGAAGGTGGCAGATACGCAGTATTTT. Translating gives CASSRGTGKVADTQYF.

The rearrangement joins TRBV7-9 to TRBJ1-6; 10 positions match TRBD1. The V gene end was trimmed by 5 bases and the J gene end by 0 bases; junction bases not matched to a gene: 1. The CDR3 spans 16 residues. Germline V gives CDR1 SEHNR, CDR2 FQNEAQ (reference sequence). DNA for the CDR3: TGTGCCAGCAGCCGGACAGGGGGCTCCTATAATTCACCCCTCCACTTT. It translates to CASSRTGGSYNSPLHF.

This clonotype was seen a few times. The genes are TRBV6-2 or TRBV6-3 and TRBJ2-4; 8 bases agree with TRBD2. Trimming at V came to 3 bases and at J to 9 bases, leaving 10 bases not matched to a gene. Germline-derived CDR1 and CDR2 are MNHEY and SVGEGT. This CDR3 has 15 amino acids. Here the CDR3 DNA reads TGTGCCAGCAGTTATAAATCGGCGGGAGGAAGCATTCAGTACTTC. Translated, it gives CASSYKSAGGSIQYF.

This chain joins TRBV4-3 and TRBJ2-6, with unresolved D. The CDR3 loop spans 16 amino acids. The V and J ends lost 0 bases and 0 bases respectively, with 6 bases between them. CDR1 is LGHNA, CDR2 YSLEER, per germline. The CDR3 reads CASSQDLSSGANVLTF. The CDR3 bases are TGCGCCAGCAGCCAAGATCTCAGCTCTGGGGCCAACGTCCTGACTTTC.

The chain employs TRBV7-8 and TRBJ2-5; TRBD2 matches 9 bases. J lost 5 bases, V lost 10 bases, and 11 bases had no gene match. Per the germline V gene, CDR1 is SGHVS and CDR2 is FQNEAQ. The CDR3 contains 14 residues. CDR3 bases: TGTGCCACCCAGAGCGGGAGGCAGGAGGAGACCCAGTACTTC. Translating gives CATQSGRQEETQYF.

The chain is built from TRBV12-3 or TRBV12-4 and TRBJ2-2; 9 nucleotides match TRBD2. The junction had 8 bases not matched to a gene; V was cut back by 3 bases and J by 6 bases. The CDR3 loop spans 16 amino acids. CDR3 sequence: CASSFRGLAPAGELFF. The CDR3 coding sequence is TGTGCCAGCAGTTTCCGGGGACTAGCCCCTGCCGGGGAGCTGTTTTTT.

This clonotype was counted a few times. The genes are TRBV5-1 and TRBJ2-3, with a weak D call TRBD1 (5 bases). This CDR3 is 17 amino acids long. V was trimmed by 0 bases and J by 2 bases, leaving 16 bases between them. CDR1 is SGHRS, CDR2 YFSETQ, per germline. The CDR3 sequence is CASSLESARGNTDTQYF. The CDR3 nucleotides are TGCGCCAGCAGCTTGGAGTCCGCTAGGGGAAACACAGATACGCAGTATTTT.

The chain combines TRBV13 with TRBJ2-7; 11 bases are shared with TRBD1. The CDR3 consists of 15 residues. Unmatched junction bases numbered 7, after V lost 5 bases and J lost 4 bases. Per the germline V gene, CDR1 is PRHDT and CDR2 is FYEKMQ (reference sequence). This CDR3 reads CASSPNGQGAYEQYF. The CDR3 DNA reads TGTGCCAGCAGCCCAAATGGACAGGGGGCTTACGAGCAGTACTTC.

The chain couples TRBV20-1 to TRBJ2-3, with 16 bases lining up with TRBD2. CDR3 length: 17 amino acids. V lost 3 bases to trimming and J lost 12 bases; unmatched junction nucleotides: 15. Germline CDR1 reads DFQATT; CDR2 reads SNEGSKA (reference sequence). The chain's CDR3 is CSASRPPGLAGGRPQYF. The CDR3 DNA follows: TGCAGTGCTAGCAGACCACCGGGACTAGCGGGGGGGCGTCCTCAGTATTTT.

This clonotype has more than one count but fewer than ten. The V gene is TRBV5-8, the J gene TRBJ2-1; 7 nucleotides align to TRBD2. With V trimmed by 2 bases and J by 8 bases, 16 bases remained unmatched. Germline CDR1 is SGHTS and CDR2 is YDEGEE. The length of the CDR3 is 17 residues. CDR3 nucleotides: TGTGCCAGCAGCTTCTTAAGGACGTCTAGCGGAAGAGATGAGCAGTTCTTC. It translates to CASSFLRTSSGRDEQFF.

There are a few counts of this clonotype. The CDR3 here is CASTESPSTQYF. The CDR3 DNA follows: TGTGCCAGCACGGAAAGCCCGTCAACGCAGTATTTT. The rearrangement uses TRBV2 and TRBJ2-3; unclear D gene. The CDR3 runs 12 residues. Germline CDR1 reads SNHLY; CDR2 reads FYNNEI. Trimming left V 7 bases short and J 9 bases short, with 14 bases between.

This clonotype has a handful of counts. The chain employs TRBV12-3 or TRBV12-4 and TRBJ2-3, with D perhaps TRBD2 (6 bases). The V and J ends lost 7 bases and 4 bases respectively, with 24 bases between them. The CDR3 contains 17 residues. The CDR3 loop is CASTALLEAERADTQYF. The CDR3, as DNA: TGTGCCAGCACAGCCCTTCTCGAGGCCGAGCGGGCAGATACGCAGTATTTT.

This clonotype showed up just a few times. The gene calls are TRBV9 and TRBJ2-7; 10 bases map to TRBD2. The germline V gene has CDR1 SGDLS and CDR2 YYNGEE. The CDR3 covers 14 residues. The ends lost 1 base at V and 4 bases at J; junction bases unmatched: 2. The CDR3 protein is CASSVTSGTYEQYF. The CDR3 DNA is TGTGCCAGCAGCGTAACTAGCGGGACATACGAGCAGTACTTC. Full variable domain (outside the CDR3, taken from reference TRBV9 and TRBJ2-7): DSGVTQTPKHLITATGQRVTLRCSPRSGDLSVYWYQQSLDQGLQFLIQYYNGEERAKGNILERFSAQQFPDLHSELNLSSLELGDSALYFCASSVTSGTYEQYFGPGTRLTVT.

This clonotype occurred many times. CDR3 residues: CASSRWGMEADTQYF. The CDR3 coding sequence is TGTGCCAGCAGCCGCTGGGGGATGGAGGCAGATACGCAGTATTTT. The chain joins TRBV7-2 to TRBJ2-3; either TRBD1 or TRBD2 may supply D (5 bases each). V lost 5 bases to trimming and J lost 4 bases, with 16 bases between them. This CDR3 has 15 residues. Germline V CDR1 and CDR2: SGHTA, FQGNSA. Variable domain in full (rest from reference TRBV7-2 and TRBJ2-3): GAGVSQSPSNKVTEKGKDVELRCDPISGHTALYWYRQSLGQGLEFLIYFQGNSAPDKSGLPSDRFSAERTGGSVSTLTIQRTQQEDSAVYLCASSRWGMEADTQYFGPGTRLTVL.

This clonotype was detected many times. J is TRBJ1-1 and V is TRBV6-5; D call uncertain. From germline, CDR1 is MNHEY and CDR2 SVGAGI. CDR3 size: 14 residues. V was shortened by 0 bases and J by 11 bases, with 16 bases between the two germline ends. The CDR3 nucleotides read TGTGCCAGCAGTTACTCGGCGGCGTTTGTGTGGGCTTTCTTT. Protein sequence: CASSYSAAFVWAFF.

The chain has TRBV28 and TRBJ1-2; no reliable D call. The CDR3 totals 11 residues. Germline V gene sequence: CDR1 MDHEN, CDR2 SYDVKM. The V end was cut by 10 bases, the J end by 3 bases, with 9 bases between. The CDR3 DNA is TGTGCCATCCTAGGGTACTATGGCTACACCTTC. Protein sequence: CAILGYYGYTF.

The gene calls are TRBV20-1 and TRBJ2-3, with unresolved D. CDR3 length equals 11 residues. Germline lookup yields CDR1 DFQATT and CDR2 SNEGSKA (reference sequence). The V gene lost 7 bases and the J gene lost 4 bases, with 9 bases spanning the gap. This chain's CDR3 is CSGGSPDTQYF. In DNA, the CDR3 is TGCAGTGGAGGTAGCCCAGATACGCAGTATTTT.

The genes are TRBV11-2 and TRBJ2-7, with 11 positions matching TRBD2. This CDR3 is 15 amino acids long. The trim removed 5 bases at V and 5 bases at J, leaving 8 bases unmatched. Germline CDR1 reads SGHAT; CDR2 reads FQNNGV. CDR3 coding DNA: TGTGCCAGCAGCCTCACTAGCGGGAGTCCGGACGAGCAGTACTTC. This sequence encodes CASSLTSGSPDEQYF.

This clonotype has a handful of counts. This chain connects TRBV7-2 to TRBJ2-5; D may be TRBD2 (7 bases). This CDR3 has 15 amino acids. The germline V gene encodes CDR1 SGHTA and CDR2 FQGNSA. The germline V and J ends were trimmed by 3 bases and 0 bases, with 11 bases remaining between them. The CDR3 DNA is TGTGCCAGCAGCTTGGGAGGGGGGTACCAAGAGACCCAGTACTTC. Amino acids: CASSLGGGYQETQYF. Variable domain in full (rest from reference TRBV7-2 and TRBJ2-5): GAGVSQSPSNKVTEKGKDVELRCDPISGHTALYWYRQSLGQGLEFLIYFQGNSAPDKSGLPSDRFSAERTGGSVSTLTIQRTQQEDSAVYLCASSLGGGYQETQYFGPGTRLLVL.

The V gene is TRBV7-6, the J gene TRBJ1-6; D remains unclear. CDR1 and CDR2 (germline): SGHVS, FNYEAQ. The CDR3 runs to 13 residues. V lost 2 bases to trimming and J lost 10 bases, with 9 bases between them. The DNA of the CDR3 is TGTGCCAGCAGCTTAAATGAAGGGTCACCCCTCCACTTT. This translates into CASSLNEGSPLHF.